The table lists the clone carrying this T cell receptor (beta chain) with a few counts. Its antigen is currently unknown. These data originate in a study of human T cells and chemical hapten exposure. Study details: 2% DPC was applied to around 2 cm by around 2 cm of upper inner arm skin for sensitization. Patients, predominantly female, presented with alopecia areata, totalis or universalis. Overall study results and limits: The number of TCRs above 1 in 1000 frequency did not change after DPC sensitization.

Germline CDR1 is SEHNR and CDR2 is FQNEAQ (reference sequence). V was shortened by 1 base and J by 7 bases, with 14 bases between the two germline ends. The CDR3 is made up of 15 amino acids. Time point: patch test 1, 2 weeks after DPC sensitization. Indicated treatment: therapeutic diphenylcyclopropenone sensitization with weekly scalp DPC. MiXCR, run by TCRdb on the RACE reads, gives a single entry per CDR3 protein. This sample has some 340,000 distinct CDR3 sequences, with under 9% found just once. The clonotype comes from a young woman with alopecia areata. Some clones in this sample may be carry-over from other donors' samples. This chain connects TRBV7-9 to TRBJ2-1; D ambiguous. The starting material was whole blood, obtained in connection with sensitization to the hapten diphenylcyclopropenone (DPC). CDR3 coding DNA: TGTGCCAGCAGCTTAGGAGAAAGCCCGGTAAATGAGCAGTTCTTC. Its protein is CASSLGESPVNEQFF.